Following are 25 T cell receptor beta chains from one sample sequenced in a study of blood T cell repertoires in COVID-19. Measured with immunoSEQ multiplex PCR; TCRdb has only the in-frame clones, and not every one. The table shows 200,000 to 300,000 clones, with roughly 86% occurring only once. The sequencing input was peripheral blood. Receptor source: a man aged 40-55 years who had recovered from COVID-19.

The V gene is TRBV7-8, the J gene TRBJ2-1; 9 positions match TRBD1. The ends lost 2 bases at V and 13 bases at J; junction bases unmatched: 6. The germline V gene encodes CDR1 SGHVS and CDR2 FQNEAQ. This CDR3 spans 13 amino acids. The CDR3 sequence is CASSLSDRGGQFF. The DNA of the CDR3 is TGTGCCAGCAGCTTATCGGACAGGGGAGGCCAGTTCTTC. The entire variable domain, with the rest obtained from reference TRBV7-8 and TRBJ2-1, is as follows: GAGVSQSPRYKVAKRGQDVALRCDPISGHVSLFWYQQALGQGPEFLTYFQNEAQLDKSGLPSDRFFAERPEGSVSTLKIQRTQQEDSAVYLCASSLSDRGGQFFGPGTRLTVL.

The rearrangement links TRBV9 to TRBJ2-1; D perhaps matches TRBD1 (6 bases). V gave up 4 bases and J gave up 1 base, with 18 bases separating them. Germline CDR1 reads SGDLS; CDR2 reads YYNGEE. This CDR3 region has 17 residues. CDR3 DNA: TGTGCCAGCAGCCCCGGAGTTGGGGGCTCATCCTACAATGAGCAGTTCTTC. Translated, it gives CASSPGVGGSSYNEQFF.

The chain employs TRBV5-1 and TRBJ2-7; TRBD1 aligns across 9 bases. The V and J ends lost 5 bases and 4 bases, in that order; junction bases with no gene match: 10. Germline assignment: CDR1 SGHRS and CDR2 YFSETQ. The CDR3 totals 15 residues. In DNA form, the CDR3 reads TGCGCCAGCAGAGATCCGGGACAGGGACAATACGAGCAGTACTTC. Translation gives CASRDPGQGQYEQYF.

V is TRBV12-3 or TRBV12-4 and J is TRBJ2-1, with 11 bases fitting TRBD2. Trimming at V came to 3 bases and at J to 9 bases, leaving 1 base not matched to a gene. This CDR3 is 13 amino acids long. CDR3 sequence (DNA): TGTGCCAGCAGTTTGGGACTAGCGGCTGAGCAGTTCTTC. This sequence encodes CASSLGLAAEQFF.

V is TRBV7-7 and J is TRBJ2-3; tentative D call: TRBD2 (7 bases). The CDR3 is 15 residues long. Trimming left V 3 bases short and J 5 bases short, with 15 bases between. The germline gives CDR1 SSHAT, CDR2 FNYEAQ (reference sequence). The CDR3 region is CASSLSAGARDTQYF. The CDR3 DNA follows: TGTGCCAGCAGCTTGTCTGCGGGGGCCAGAGATACGCAGTATTTT.

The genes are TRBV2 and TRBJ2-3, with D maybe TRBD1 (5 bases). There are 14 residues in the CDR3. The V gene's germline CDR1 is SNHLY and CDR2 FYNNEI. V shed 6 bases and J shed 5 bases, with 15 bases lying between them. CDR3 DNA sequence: TGTGCCAGCAGGGAAACAGGTTTAGGAGATACGCAGTATTTT. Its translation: CASRETGLGDTQYF.

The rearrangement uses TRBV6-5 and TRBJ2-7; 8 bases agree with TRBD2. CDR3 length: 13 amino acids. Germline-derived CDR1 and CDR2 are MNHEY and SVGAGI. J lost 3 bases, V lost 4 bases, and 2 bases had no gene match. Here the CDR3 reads CASSLAGNYEQYF. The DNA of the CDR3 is TGTGCCAGCAGTTTAGCGGGAAACTACGAGCAGTACTTC.

CDR3 DNA sequence: TGTGCCAGTAGGGGAGGGGTAAATGAAAAACTGTTTTTT. Translation: CASRGGVNEKLFF. This chain links TRBV2 with TRBJ1-4; D may be TRBD1 (5 bases). CDR3 size: 13 residues. Germline V lookup: CDR1 SNHLY, CDR2 FYNNEI. V was cut by 9 bases and J by 5 bases, with 13 bases left in between.

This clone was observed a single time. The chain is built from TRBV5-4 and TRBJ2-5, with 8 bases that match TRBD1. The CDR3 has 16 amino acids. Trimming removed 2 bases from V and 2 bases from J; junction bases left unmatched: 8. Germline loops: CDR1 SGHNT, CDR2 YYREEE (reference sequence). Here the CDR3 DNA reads TGTGCCAGCAGCTTCCCCGGACAGGGACCTCAAGAGACCCAGTACTTC. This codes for CASSFPGQGPQETQYF.

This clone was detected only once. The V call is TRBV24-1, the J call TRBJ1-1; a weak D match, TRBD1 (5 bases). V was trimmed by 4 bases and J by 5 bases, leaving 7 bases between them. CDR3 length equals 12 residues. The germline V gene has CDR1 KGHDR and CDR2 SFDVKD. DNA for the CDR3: TGTGCCACCAGTGACGGGGGGACTGAAGCTTTCTTT. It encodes CATSDGGTEAFF.

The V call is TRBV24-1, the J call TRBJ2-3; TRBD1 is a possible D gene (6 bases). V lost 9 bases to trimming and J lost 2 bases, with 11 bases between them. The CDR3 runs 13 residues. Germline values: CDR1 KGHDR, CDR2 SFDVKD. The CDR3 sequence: CATWDTLTDTQYF. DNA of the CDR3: TGTGCCACCTGGGACACCCTCACAGATACGCAGTATTTT.

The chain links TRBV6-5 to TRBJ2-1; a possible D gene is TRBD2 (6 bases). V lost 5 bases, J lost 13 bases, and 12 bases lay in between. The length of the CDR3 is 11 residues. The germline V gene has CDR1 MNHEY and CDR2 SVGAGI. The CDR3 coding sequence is TGTGCCAGCAGTCGGATGCGGGGACAGTTCTTC. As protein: CASSRMRGQFF.

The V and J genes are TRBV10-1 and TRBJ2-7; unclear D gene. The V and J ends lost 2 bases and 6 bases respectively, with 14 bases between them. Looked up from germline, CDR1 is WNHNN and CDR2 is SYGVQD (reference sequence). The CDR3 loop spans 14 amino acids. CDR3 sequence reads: CASSEVQDPLEQYF. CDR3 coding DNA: TGCGCCAGCAGTGAGGTACAAGATCCCCTCGAGCAGTACTTC.

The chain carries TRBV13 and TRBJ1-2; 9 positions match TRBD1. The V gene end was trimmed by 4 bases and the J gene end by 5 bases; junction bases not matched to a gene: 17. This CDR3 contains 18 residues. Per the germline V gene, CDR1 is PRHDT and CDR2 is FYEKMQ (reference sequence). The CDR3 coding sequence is TGTGCCAGCAGCTCGCACCGGGACAGGGACCCACGTGCTTATGGCTACACCTTC. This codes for CASSSHRDRDPRAYGYTF.

DNA for the CDR3: TGCGCCAGCAGCTTGGGACAGGGGGTACACGAGCAGTACTTC. As protein: CASSLGQGVHEQYF. The J gene is TRBJ2-7, the V gene TRBV5-1; 9 positions match TRBD1. There are 14 residues in the CDR3. Trimming took 0 bases from V and 5 from J; bases not matched to a gene: 3. Germline V gene sequence: CDR1 SGHRS, CDR2 YFSETQ.

Here the CDR3 DNA reads TGTGCCAGCTCAGTTAAAACCACCGGGACAGCAAACACTGAAGCTTTCTTT. It is translated as CASSVKTTGTANTEAFF. The chain recombines TRBV18 with TRBJ1-1; 7 nucleotides align to TRBD1. Germline CDR1 reads KGHSH; CDR2 reads LQKENI. V gave up 5 bases and J gave up 2 bases; unmatched junction bases: 14. The CDR3 is made up of 17 amino acids.

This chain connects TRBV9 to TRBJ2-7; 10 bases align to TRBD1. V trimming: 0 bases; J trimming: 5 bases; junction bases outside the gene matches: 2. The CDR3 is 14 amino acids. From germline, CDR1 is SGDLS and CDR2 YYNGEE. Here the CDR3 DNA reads TGTGCCAGCAGCGTAGGACAGGGGGCCCACGAGCAGTACTTC. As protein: CASSVGQGAHEQYF.

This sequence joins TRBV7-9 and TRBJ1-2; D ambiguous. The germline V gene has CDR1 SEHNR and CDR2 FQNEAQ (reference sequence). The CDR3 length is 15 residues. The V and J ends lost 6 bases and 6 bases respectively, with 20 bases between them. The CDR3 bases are TGTGCCAGCAGTTTTAGACGAACTCGGGAGGATGGCTACACCTTC. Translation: CASSFRRTREDGYTF.

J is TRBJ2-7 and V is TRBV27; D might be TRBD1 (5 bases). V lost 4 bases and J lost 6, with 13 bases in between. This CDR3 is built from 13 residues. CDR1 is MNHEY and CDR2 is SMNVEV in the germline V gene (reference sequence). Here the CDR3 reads CASSWGFLGEQYF. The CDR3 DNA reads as TGTGCCAGCAGTTGGGGCTTTCTAGGCGAGCAGTACTTC.

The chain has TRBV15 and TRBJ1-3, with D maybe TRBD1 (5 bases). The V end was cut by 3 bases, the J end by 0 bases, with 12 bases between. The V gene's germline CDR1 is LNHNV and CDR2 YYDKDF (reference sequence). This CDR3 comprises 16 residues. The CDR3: CATSSQGKLSGNTIYF. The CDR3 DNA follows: TGTGCCACCAGCAGTCAGGGAAAGCTCTCTGGAAACACCATATATTTT.

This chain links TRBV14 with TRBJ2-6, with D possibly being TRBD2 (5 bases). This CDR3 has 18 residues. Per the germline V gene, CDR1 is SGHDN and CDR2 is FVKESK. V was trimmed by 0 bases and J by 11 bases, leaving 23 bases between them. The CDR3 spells CASSQDLRGEWGTDVLTF. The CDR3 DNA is TGTGCCAGCAGCCAAGATCTACGGGGAGAGTGGGGTACCGACGTCCTGACTTTC.

This CDR3 reads CAVPGGYGYTF. DNA of the CDR3: TGTGCCGTCCCAGGGGGCTATGGCTACACCTTC. The chain is built from TRBV2 and TRBJ1-2, with TRBD1 matching 7 bases. V shed 11 bases and J 4 bases; nucleotides not matched to a gene: 4. Germline CDR1 is SNHLY and CDR2 is FYNNEI. The CDR3 extends over 11 amino acids.

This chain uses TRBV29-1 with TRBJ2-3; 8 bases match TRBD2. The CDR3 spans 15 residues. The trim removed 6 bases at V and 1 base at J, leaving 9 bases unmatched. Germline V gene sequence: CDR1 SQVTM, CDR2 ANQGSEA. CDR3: CSVALTGGRTDTQYF. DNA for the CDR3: TGCAGCGTAGCACTGACGGGGGGGCGCACAGATACGCAGTATTTT.

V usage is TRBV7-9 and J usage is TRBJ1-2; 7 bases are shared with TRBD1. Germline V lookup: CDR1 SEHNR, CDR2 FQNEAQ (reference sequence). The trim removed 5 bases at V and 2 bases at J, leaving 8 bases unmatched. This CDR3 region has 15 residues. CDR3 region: CASSLLDRSNYGYTF. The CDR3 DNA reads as TGTGCCAGCAGCCTACTGGACAGGTCGAACTATGGCTACACCTTC.

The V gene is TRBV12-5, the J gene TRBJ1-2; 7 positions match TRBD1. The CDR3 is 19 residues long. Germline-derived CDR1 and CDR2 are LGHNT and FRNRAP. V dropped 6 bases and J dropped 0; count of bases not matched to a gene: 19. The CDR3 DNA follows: TGTGCTAGTGGACCTGACCCAGGGGGGATCGCACGGGCTAACTATGGCTACACCTTC. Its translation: CASGPDPGGIARANYGYTF.